This T cell receptor beta chain was recovered during a study of human T cells and chemical hapten exposure (dated by TCRdb to 2020 to 2022). Regarding the complete study: For sensitization, 2% DPC in acetone was applied to a roughly 2 cm by roughly 2 cm area of upper inner arm skin. Throughout the roughly 24-week study period, patients were also given weekly therapeutic DPC doses on the scalp. Patch testing was performed on the upper back with Finn chambers containing 0.01% DPC, and the patch tests were scored after 6 days according to International Contact Dermatitis Research Group standards. The mostly female patient cohort included alopecia areata with under or over 50% scalp involvement, alopecia totalis and alopecia universalis. Libraries were pooled for sequencing, and per-sample TCR yields varied mainly because of small differences in library volumes within the pool. The study tracked peripheral blood TCR repertoire changes in vivo during primary and secondary sensitization to the hapten diphenylcyclopropenone (DPC) in alopecia patients. Blood samples were taken from patients before sensitization (week 0) and at 2, 6 and about 24 weeks after DPC sensitization. For TCR sequencing, blood came from 25 to 35 alopecia patients at anywhere from one to four time points (pre-sensitization, 2, 6 and 24 weeks). Broader findings and caveats from the paper: The number of TCRs above 1 in 1000 frequency did not change with DPC sensitization; there was no evidence of global repertoire structure alterations. Repeated subsampling changed both the strength of the expansion versus patch-test correlation and the threshold at which the correlation became significant. Compared with pre-sensitization or healthy control sets, expanded TCRs formed significantly more large CDR3 similarity clusters, which is consistent with antigen-driven responses. Patch test score correlated positively with the number of PT1 expanded TCRs, reaching significance at thresholds 8, 16 and 32 but not at 4. All patients had alopecia, a presumed autoimmune disease, so their immune response might differ from that of healthy individuals.

The CDR3 measures 15 amino acids from cysteine to phenylalanine. The CDR3 DNA has 45 bases and is translated from base 1. A distance of 18 bases separates the germline ends of V and J, which lose 2 bases and 7 bases respectively. CDR1 and CDR2, looked up from the germline V gene (reference sequence), are MNHEY and SMNVEV. About this clonotype itself: The antigen this receptor binds is unknown. Base quality data are lacking; no much larger clone is found one base away.

According to the study, the label for this sample's time point signals: patch test 1, 2 weeks after DPC sensitization. The treatment or condition tag for this specimen amounts to: therapeutic diphenylcyclopropenone sensitization with weekly scalp DPC. Blood at each patch-test visit was drawn before the patch test was applied. To be eligible, patients had to be aged 18 to 70, diagnosed with alopecia and judged suitable for DPC therapy, while pregnant patients were excluded. Total RNA was extracted from unfractionated whole blood that had been collected in Tempus Blood RNA tubes. Receptors were amplified or captured by RACE. This sample was sequenced with a NextSeq 500. During library preparation, unique molecular identifiers were attached to individual cDNA molecules so that TCRs could be counted in a quantitative, reproducible way. For every blood RNA sample, sequencing covered both the TCR alpha and TCR beta chains. Per the source publication's procedure: Samples had a median of roughly 87,000 TCRs, with a range from roughly 20,000 to 700,000. The Decombinator software suite was used to annotate the V, J and CDR3 of the TCR reads. For the PS versus PT1 abundance plots, all samples were subsampled to the same number of TCRs (28,000). TCRs were defined as expanded if absent before sensitization and observed at least eight times at the 2-week time point. The public reads were reprocessed in TCRdb via fastp at Q25 and MiXCR, keeping in-frame beta chains. Merged by CDR3 protein, the rows form single entries marked with the most common genes and DNA. The V and J calls and clone size are TCRdb's, not the authors'. Counted in this sample were 80,000 to 100,000 distinct CDR3 sequences; over 10% of them appeared once. The top ten clonotypes cover over 2% of the sample.

The V gene is TRBV27 and the J gene is TRBJ2-7; matching of 6 bases hints at TRBD1 as the D gene. The clonotype was recovered from a woman aged 40-49 years with alopecia areata. Some clones in this sample may be carry-over from other donors' samples. Sample: whole blood, taken in connection with sensitization to the hapten diphenylcyclopropenone (DPC). This receptor carries the CDR3 CASSLTFGGVGEQYF. The sequenced DNA: TGTGCCAGCAGTTTAACCTTTGGGGGCGTCGGGGAGCAGTACTTC.